This TCR beta chain was captured by sequencing in a study of T cells after yellow fever vaccination. General study points: The appearance of a small share of clonotypes in both CD4 and CD8 compartments was observed. FACS-sorted repertoires could harbor abundant contaminating bulk-population clonotypes. Clones from primary vaccination mostly reappeared after the booster (roughly 95% CD4, approximately 91% CD8).

V trimming: 4 bases; J trimming: 0 bases; junction bases outside the gene matches: 4. CDR3 length: 15 amino acids. Germline values: CDR1 SGHTA, CDR2 FQGNSA. In TCRdb, the 5' RACE reads were re-called with MiXCR into one record per CDR3 protein. The sample lists some 97,000 distinct CDR3 sequences, about 5.8% occurring once. Turning to this clonotype: The target antigen is unknown.

Sequencing was performed on CD8+ T cells sorted from PBMCs, taken 10 days after the yellow fever booster vaccination. The gene calls are TRBV7-2 and TRBJ1-2; 8 positions agree with TRBD1. This receptor was obtained from a man aged 18-30 years who received the YFV17D yellow fever vaccine. The CDR3: CASSSGTGANYGYTF. For the CDR3, the DNA is TGTGCCAGCAGCTCGGGGACAGGAGCTAACTATGGCTACACCTTC.